A selection of T cell receptor beta chains follows, all from one sample in a study of cytomegalovirus exposure and HLA in healthy donors. The repertoire was sequenced with immunoSEQ multiplex PCR; TCRdb's copy has only in-frame clones and lacks some. Here the sample spans some 150,000 clones, over 60% being singletons. The sample consisted of PBMCs. These receptors originate from a man between 40 and 49 years old in good health and CMV-seronegative. The CDR3 runs from the conserved cysteine through the conserved F or W. Fields, in order: clone size, V gene, D gene, J gene, CDR3 DNA, CDR3 protein. A D gene is named only where the DNA matches it firmly. Size is omitted from some rows. Given values are once, few, many or a class for expanded clones.

clone size: NA
V gene: TRBV28
D gene: TRBD2
J gene: TRBJ2-4
CDR3 DNA: TGTGCCAGCAGTTTCCTAGCGGGAGGGATTCAGTACTTC
CDR3 protein: CASSFLAGGIQYF

clone size: NA
V gene: TRBV2
D gene: NA
J gene: TRBJ1-5
CDR3 DNA: TGTGCCAGCAGTGAAGTTCGCGGGGGAAGCAATCAGCCCCAGCATTTT
CDR3 protein: CASSEVRGGSNQPQHF

clone size: many
V gene: TRBV4-3
D gene: NA
J gene: TRBJ2-7
CDR3 DNA: TGCGCCAGCAGCCAAGTGCGAGACAGCTCCTACGAGCAGTACTTC
CDR3 protein: CASSQVRDSSYEQYF

clone size: NA
V gene: TRBV5-4
D gene: TRBD1
J gene: TRBJ1-2
CDR3 DNA: TGTGCCAGCAGCCTGGGGACAGGGGGGTATGATGGCTACACCTTC
CDR3 protein: CASSLGTGGYDGYTF

clone size: NA
V gene: TRBV6-5
D gene: NA
J gene: TRBJ2-3
CDR3 DNA: TGTGCCAGCAGTTACAGGGGCTCCTCCAATACGCAGTATTTT
CDR3 protein: CASSYRGSSNTQYF

clone size: NA
V gene: TRBV6-5
D gene: TRBD1
J gene: TRBJ1-6
CDR3 DNA: TGTGCCAGCTACAGGGGGGGAAATTCACCCCTCCACTTT
CDR3 protein: CASYRGGNSPLHF

clone size: NA
V gene: TRBV15
D gene: NA
J gene: TRBJ2-5
CDR3 DNA: TGTGCCACCAGCAGAGGAGGGGAGGCCCAAGAGACCCAGTACTTC
CDR3 protein: CATSRGGEAQETQYF

clone size: NA
V gene: TRBV19
D gene: TRBD1
J gene: TRBJ2-1
CDR3 DNA: TGTGCCAGTAGGTCTCCGGGACAGGGACTGGGAAATGAGCAGTTCTTC
CDR3 protein: CASRSPGQGLGNEQFF

clone size: NA
V gene: TRBV5-8
D gene: NA
J gene: TRBJ2-1
CDR3 DNA: TGTGCCAGCAGCTTGGTATATGCGACAGACTTTTACAATGAGCAGTTCTTC
CDR3 protein: CASSLVYATDFYNEQFF

clone size: once
V gene: TRBV6-4
D gene: TRBD2
J gene: TRBJ2-3
CDR3 DNA: TGTGCCAGCAGTGACTCGTGGATGTGCGGGGGAGGATCAGATACGCAGTATTTT
CDR3 protein: CASSDSWMCGGGSDTQYF

clone size: NA
V gene: TRBV9
D gene: TRBD1
J gene: TRBJ2-7
CDR3 DNA: TGTGCCAGCAGCGTGTTACCGGGACAGGGAGGGACCTACGAGCAGTACTTC
CDR3 protein: CASSVLPGQGGTYEQYF

clone size: once
V gene: TRBV25-1
D gene: NA
J gene: TRBJ2-1
CDR3 DNA: TGTGCCAGCAGTGAATCATTCTACAATGAGCAGTTCTTC
CDR3 protein: CASSESFYNEQFF

clone size: NA
V gene: TRBV4-1
D gene: TRBD1
J gene: TRBJ2-1
CDR3 DNA: TGCGCCAGCAGCCAAGTAGGACAGGGGGCCTACAATGAGCAGTTCTTC
CDR3 protein: CASSQVGQGAYNEQFF

clone size: NA
V gene: TRBV5-1
D gene: NA
J gene: TRBJ2-3
CDR3 DNA: TGCGCCAGCAGCCATATGAGAGGTTCAGGCACAGATACGCAGTATTTT
CDR3 protein: CASSHMRGSGTDTQYF

clone size: NA
V gene: TRBV5-4
D gene: NA
J gene: TRBJ1-1
CDR3 DNA: TGTGCCAGCAGCTTCCAGGGGAGCTCTGAAGCTTTCTTT
CDR3 protein: CASSFQGSSEAFF

clone size: NA
V gene: TRBV7-2
D gene: NA
J gene: TRBJ1-4
CDR3 DNA: TGTGCCAGCAGCTCAACGCCTAATAATGAAAAACTGTTTTTT
CDR3 protein: CASSSTPNNEKLFF

clone size: NA
V gene: TRBV6-1
D gene: TRBD1
J gene: TRBJ2-3
CDR3 DNA: TGTGCCAGCAGTCCGGGACAGGGTCCCCCAGATACGCAGTATTTT
CDR3 protein: CASSPGQGPPDTQYF

clone size: NA
V gene: TRBV19
D gene: NA
J gene: TRBJ1-3
CDR3 DNA: TGTGCCAGTAGCACACAAGCGGGTTCGGGTGGAAACACCATATATTTT
CDR3 protein: CASSTQAGSGGNTIYF

clone size: NA
V gene: TRBV5-1
D gene: TRBD1
J gene: TRBJ1-4
CDR3 DNA: TGCGCCAGCAGCTCCCTTACAGGGGAGGAAGAAAAACTGTTTTTT
CDR3 protein: CASSSLTGEEEKLFF

clone size: NA
V gene: TRBV9
D gene: TRBD1
J gene: TRBJ1-2
CDR3 DNA: TGTGCCAGCAGCGGAGACGGGACAGAACATGGGGCCGTCTATGGCTACACCTTC
CDR3 protein: CASSGDGTEHGAVYGYTF

clone size: NA
V gene: TRBV6-1
D gene: NA
J gene: TRBJ2-7
CDR3 DNA: TGTGCCAGCAGTGAACCGGGACTTTTCTACGAGCAGTACTTC
CDR3 protein: CASSEPGLFYEQYF

clone size: NA
V gene: TRBV7-2
D gene: TRBD1
J gene: TRBJ2-7
CDR3 DNA: TGTGCCAGCAGCTCCGGACAGGGCTCCTACGAGCAGTACTTC
CDR3 protein: CASSSGQGSYEQYF

clone size: NA
V gene: TRBV19
D gene: NA
J gene: TRBJ1-5
CDR3 DNA: TGTGCCAGTAGTATCTCCGGGAAGGGACTTCAGCCCCAGCATTTT
CDR3 protein: CASSISGKGLQPQHF

clone size: NA
V gene: TRBV5-1
D gene: NA
J gene: TRBJ2-3
CDR3 DNA: TGCGCCAGCAGCTTTGTGGCTAGCCGCGCAGATACGCAGTATTTT
CDR3 protein: CASSFVASRADTQYF

clone size: NA
V gene: TRBV5-1
D gene: NA
J gene: TRBJ2-7
CDR3 DNA: TGCGCCAGCAGCTTGTTTCCAGATACCTACGAGCAGTACTTC
CDR3 protein: CASSLFPDTYEQYF

clone size: NA
V gene: TRBV6-1
D gene: NA
J gene: TRBJ1-2
CDR3 DNA: TGTGCCAGCAGTGAACCTAGGACAGCCACCTATGGCTACACCTTC
CDR3 protein: CASSEPRTATYGYTF

clone size: NA
V gene: TRBV4-3
D gene: TRBD1
J gene: TRBJ2-3
CDR3 DNA: TGCGCCAGCAGCCCCGGACAGGGGATACTCACAGATACGCAGTATTTT
CDR3 protein: CASSPGQGILTDTQYF

clone size: NA
V gene: TRBV4-1
D gene: NA
J gene: TRBJ2-1
CDR3 DNA: TGCGCCAGCAGCCAGGCCGGGACACCCGGAATCAATGAGCAGTTCTTC
CDR3 protein: CASSQAGTPGINEQFF

clone size: NA
V gene: TRBV7-9
D gene: NA
J gene: TRBJ2-2
CDR3 DNA: TGTGCCAGCAGATTTGGGGGACAGAACACCGGGGAGCTGTTTTTT
CDR3 protein: CASRFGGQNTGELFF

clone size: once
V gene: TRBV10-1
D gene: NA
J gene: TRBJ2-1
CDR3 DNA: TGCGCCAGCAGTGAGTCAACGGGATACTACTACAATGAGCAGTTCTTC
CDR3 protein: CASSESTGYYYNEQFF

clone size: NA
V gene: TRBV6-5
D gene: TRBD2
J gene: TRBJ2-5
CDR3 DNA: TGTGCCAGCAGCCTAAGCGGGGGGGCGGGGGAGACCCAGTACTTC
CDR3 protein: CASSLSGGAGETQYF

clone size: NA
V gene: TRBV7-9
D gene: NA
J gene: TRBJ1-1
CDR3 DNA: TGTGCCAGCCGTGAGATCCCGGACACTGAAGCTTTCTTT
CDR3 protein: CASREIPDTEAFF

clone size: NA
V gene: TRBV19
D gene: NA
J gene: TRBJ2-3
CDR3 DNA: TGTGCCAGTAGTATAGTAGCCACAGATACGCAGTATTTT
CDR3 protein: CASSIVATDTQYF

clone size: NA
V gene: TRBV7-9
D gene: TRBD2
J gene: TRBJ2-3
CDR3 DNA: TGTGCCTGTAGCGGGGGCACAGATACGCAGTATTTT
CDR3 protein: CACSGGTDTQYF

clone size: NA
V gene: TRBV5-1
D gene: NA
J gene: TRBJ2-2
CDR3 DNA: TGCGCCAGCAGCACTTCTAGTGGTATTAACGGGGAGCTGTTTTTT
CDR3 protein: CASSTSSGINGELFF

clone size: NA
V gene: TRBV25-1
D gene: TRBD1
J gene: TRBJ2-7
CDR3 DNA: TGTGCCAGCAGCCTTAAGGGGGCCCTCTCCTACGAGCAGTACTTC
CDR3 protein: CASSLKGALSYEQYF

clone size: NA
V gene: TRBV18
D gene: NA
J gene: TRBJ2-1
CDR3 DNA: TGTGCCAGCTCACAACAGGGGAGGAATGAGCAGTTCTTC
CDR3 protein: CASSQQGRNEQFF

clone size: NA
V gene: TRBV28
D gene: NA
J gene: TRBJ1-5
CDR3 DNA: TGTGCCAGCTGGAGAGATAGCAATCAGCCCCAGCATTTT
CDR3 protein: CASWRDSNQPQHF

clone size: NA
V gene: TRBV29-1
D gene: NA
J gene: TRBJ2-7
CDR3 DNA: TGCAGCGTTGAAGGGGGAGTCGTCTACGAGCAGTACTTC
CDR3 protein: CSVEGGVVYEQYF

clone size: NA
V gene: TRBV7-9
D gene: TRBD1
J gene: TRBJ1-3
CDR3 DNA: TGTGCCAGCAATACAGGGGCAGTCTCTGGAAACACCATATATTTT
CDR3 protein: CASNTGAVSGNTIYF

clone size: NA
V gene: TRBV5-1
D gene: TRBD2
J gene: TRBJ2-7
CDR3 DNA: TGCGCCAGCAGCTCGGCGGGGGGGGCTTACGAGCAGTACTTC
CDR3 protein: CASSSAGGAYEQYF

clone size: NA
V gene: TRBV5-4
D gene: TRBD1
J gene: TRBJ2-5
CDR3 DNA: TGTGCCAGCAGCTCACGACAGGGGGGAGAGACCCAGTACTTC
CDR3 protein: CASSSRQGGETQYF

clone size: NA
V gene: TRBV19
D gene: NA
J gene: TRBJ1-1
CDR3 DNA: TGTGCCAGTAGTATCCAGGGGTTGGGCACTGAAGCTTTCTTT
CDR3 protein: CASSIQGLGTEAFF

clone size: NA
V gene: TRBV28
D gene: NA
J gene: TRBJ2-3
CDR3 DNA: TGTGCCACAAGAGGGACTAGCACAGATACGCAGTATTTT
CDR3 protein: CATRGTSTDTQYF

clone size: NA
V gene: TRBV5-1
D gene: TRBD1
J gene: TRBJ2-6
CDR3 DNA: TGCGCCAGCAGCCCCTGGACAGGGGGCATCGCGTTCTCTGGGGCCAACGTCCTGCCTTTC
CDR3 protein: CASSPWTGGIAFSGANVLPF

clone size: NA
V gene: TRBV13
D gene: TRBD1
J gene: TRBJ2-1
CDR3 DNA: TGTGCCAGCAGCTTAGGATATGGGACAGGGGTCGGTAATGAGCAGTTCTTC
CDR3 protein: CASSLGYGTGVGNEQFF

clone size: once
V gene: TRBV5-1
D gene: NA
J gene: TRBJ2-7
CDR3 DNA: TGCGCCAGCAGCTTCCAGGGGCTCGAGCAGTACTTC
CDR3 protein: CASSFQGLEQYF

clone size: once
V gene: TRBV5-6
D gene: TRBD1
J gene: TRBJ1-2
CDR3 DNA: TGTGCCAGCAGCTTGGGGCGGTGGGACAGGCTCTATGGCTACACCTTC
CDR3 protein: CASSLGRWDRLYGYTF

clone size: NA
V gene: TRBV4-3
D gene: NA
J gene: TRBJ1-1
CDR3 DNA: TGCGCCACCAATGAGGGGGTAGAGGCGAACACTGAAGCTTTCTTT
CDR3 protein: CATNEGVEANTEAFF

clone size: NA
V gene: TRBV7-9
D gene: TRBD1
J gene: TRBJ2-3
CDR3 DNA: TGTGCCAGCAGTACAAATTCCAGGGGGCCCGCAGATACGCAGTATTTT
CDR3 protein: CASSTNSRGPADTQYF

clone size: NA
V gene: TRBV7-3
D gene: NA
J gene: TRBJ1-2
CDR3 DNA: TGTGCCAGCAGCTTAATAGGCCCTGTGGACTATGGCTACCCCTTC
CDR3 protein: CASSLIGPVDYGYPF

clone size: NA
V gene: TRBV10-3
D gene: TRBD1
J gene: TRBJ1-1
CDR3 DNA: TGTGCCATCAGTACGACAGGGGTGAAAGCTTTCTTT
CDR3 protein: CAISTTGVKAFF

clone size: once
V gene: TRBV19
D gene: NA
J gene: TRBJ2-1
CDR3 DNA: TGTGCCAGTAGTCCCGGTTTAGCTTACAATGAGCAGTTCTTC
CDR3 protein: CASSPGLAYNEQFF

clone size: NA
V gene: TRBV29-1
D gene: NA
J gene: TRBJ1-1
CDR3 DNA: TGCAGCGTTGAGACAAAAACTGAAGCTTTCTTT
CDR3 protein: CSVETKTEAFF

clone size: NA
V gene: TRBV11-2
D gene: NA
J gene: TRBJ1-4
CDR3 DNA: TGTGCCAGCAGCTTAGCAACCAGGGTACCTAATGAAAAACTGTTTTTT
CDR3 protein: CASSLATRVPNEKLFF

clone size: NA
V gene: TRBV10-3
D gene: TRBD2
J gene: TRBJ2-2
CDR3 DNA: TGTGCCATCAGTGAGTCGAGGCGAGTAGCGGGGGACACCGGGGAGCTGTTTTTT
CDR3 protein: CAISESRRVAGDTGELFF

clone size: NA
V gene: TRBV4-1
D gene: TRBD2
J gene: TRBJ2-3
CDR3 DNA: TGCGCCAGCAGCCAAGGGGAGGGCTTCACAGATACGCAGTATTTT
CDR3 protein: CASSQGEGFTDTQYF